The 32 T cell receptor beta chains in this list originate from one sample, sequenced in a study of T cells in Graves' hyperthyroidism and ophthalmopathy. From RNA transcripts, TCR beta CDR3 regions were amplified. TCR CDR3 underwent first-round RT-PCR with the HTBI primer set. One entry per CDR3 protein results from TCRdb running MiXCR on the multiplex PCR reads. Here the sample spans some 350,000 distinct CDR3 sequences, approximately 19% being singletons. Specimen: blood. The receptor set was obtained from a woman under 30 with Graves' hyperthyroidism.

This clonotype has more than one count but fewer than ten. CDR3 DNA sequence: TGTGCCAGCAGCTTACGGGACAGGGCGGGTGAAGCTTTCTTT. Translating gives CASSLRDRAGEAFF. This chain connects TRBV7-9 to TRBJ1-1; TRBD1 matches at 9 bases. Trimming cost V 2 bases and J 7 bases; bases outside gene matches: 5. From germline, CDR1 is SEHNR and CDR2 FQNEAQ (reference sequence). The CDR3 is made up of 14 amino acids.

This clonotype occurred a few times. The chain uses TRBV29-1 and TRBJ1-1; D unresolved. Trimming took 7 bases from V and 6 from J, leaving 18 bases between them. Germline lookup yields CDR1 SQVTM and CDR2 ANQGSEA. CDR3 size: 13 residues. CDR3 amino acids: CSDLDWSASEAFF. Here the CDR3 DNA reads TGCAGCGATTTGGACTGGTCGGCCTCTGAAGCTTTCTTT.

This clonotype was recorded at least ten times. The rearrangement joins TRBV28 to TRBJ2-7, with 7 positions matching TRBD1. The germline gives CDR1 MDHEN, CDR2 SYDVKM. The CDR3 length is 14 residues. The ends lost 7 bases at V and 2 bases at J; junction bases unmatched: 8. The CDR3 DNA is TGTGCCAGCACCAGACAGGGCGCCCCCTACGAGCAGTACTTC. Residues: CASTRQGAPYEQYF.

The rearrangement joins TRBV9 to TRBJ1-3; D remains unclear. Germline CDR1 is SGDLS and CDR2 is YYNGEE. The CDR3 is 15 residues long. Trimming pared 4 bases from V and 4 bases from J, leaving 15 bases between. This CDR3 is CASSPMWGGGNTIYF. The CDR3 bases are TGTGCCAGCAGCCCGATGTGGGGTGGAGGAAACACCATATATTTT. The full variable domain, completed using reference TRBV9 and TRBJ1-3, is DSGVTQTPKHLITATGQRVTLRCSPRSGDLSVYWYQQSLDQGLQFLIQYYNGEERAKGNILERFSAQQFPDLHSELNLSSLELGDSALYFCASSPMWGGGNTIYFGEGSWLTVV.

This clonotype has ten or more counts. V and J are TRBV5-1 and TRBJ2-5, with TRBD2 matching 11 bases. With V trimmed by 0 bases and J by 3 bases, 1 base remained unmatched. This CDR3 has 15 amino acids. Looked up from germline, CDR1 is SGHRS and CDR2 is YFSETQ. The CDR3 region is CASSLALAGEETQYF. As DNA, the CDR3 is TGCGCCAGCAGCTTGGCACTAGCGGGGGAAGAGACCCAGTACTTC.

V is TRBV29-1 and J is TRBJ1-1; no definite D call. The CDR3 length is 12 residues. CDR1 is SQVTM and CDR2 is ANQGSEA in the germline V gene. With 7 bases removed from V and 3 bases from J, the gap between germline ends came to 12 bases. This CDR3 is CSAVGGDTEAFF. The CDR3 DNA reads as TGCAGCGCTGTGGGTGGGGACACTGAAGCTTTCTTT. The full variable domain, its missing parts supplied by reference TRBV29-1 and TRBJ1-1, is SAVISQKPSRDICQRGTSLTIQCQVDSQVTMMFWYRQQPGQSLTLIATANQGSEATYESGFVIDKFPISRPNLTFSTLTVSNMSPEDSSIYLCSAVGGDTEAFFGQGTRLTVV.

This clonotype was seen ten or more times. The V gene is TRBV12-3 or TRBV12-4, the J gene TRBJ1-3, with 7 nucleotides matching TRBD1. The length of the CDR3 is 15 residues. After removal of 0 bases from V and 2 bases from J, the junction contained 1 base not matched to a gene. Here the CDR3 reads CASSLAQGAGNTIYF. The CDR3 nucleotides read TGTGCCAGCAGTTTAGCGCAGGGGGCTGGAAACACCATATATTTT.

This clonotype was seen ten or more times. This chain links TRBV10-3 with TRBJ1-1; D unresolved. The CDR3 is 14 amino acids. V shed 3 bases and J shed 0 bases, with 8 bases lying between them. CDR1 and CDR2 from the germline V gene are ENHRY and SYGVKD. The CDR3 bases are TGTGCCATCAGTGAATTATCCGTGAACACTGAAGCTTTCTTT. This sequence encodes CAISELSVNTEAFF.

DNA for the CDR3: TGTGCCAGCAGCTTAGTAGGGGGGCACGGGAACTATGGCTACACCTTC. It codes for CASSLVGGHGNYGYTF. The chain joins TRBV7-8 to TRBJ1-2, with D possibly being TRBD1 (6 bases). Germline V lookup: CDR1 SGHVS, CDR2 FQNEAQ. Between the trimmed V and J ends, which lost 1 base and 2 bases, there was a span of 14 bases. The CDR3 is 16 amino acids. Supplemented by reference TRBV7-8 and TRBJ1-2, the full variable domain reads GAGVSQSPRYKVAKRGQDVALRCDPISGHVSLFWYQQALGQGPEFLTYFQNEAQLDKSGLPSDRFFAERPEGSVSTLKIQRTQQEDSAVYLCASSLVGGHGNYGYTFGSGTRLTVV.

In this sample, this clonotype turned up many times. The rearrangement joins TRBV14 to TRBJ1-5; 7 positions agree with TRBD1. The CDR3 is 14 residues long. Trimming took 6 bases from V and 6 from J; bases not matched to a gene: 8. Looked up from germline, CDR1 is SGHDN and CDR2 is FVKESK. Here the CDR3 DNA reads TGTGCCAGCAGACCCTACAGGGGTGGTCAGCCCCAGCATTTT. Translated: CASRPYRGGQPQHF.

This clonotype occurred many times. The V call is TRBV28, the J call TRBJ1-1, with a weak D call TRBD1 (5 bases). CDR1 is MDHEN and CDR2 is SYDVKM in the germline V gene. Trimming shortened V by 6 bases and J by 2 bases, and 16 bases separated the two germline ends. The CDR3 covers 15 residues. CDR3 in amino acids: CASSDYSQENTEAFF. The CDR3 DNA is TGTGCCAGCAGCGACTACTCACAGGAAAACACTGAAGCTTTCTTT.

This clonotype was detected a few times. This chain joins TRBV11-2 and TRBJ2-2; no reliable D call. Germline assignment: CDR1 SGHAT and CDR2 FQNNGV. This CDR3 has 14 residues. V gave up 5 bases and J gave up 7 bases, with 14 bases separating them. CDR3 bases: TGTGCCAGCAGCCCCCAGTCGACGGGCGGGGAGCTGTTTTTT. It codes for CASSPQSTGGELFF.

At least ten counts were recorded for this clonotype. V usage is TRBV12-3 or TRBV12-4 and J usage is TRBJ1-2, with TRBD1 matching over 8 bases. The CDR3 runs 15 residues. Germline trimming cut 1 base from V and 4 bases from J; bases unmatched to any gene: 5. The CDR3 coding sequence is TGTGCCAGCAGTTTAGAAGGACAGGGAATCTATGGCTACACCTTC. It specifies CASSLEGQGIYGYTF.

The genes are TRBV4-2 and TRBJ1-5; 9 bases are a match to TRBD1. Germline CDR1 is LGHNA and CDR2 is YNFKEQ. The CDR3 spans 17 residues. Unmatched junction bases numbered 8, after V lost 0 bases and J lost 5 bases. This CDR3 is CASSQDLGGQGYQPQHF. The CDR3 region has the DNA TGTGCCAGCAGCCAAGATTTGGGTGGACAGGGGTATCAGCCCCAGCATTTT.

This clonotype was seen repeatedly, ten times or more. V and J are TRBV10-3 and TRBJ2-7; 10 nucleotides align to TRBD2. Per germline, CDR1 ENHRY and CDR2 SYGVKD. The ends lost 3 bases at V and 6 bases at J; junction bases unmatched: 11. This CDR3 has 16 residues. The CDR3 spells CAISELRSGGQVEQYF. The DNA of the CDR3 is TGTGCCATCAGTGAACTCCGTAGCGGGGGGCAGGTCGAGCAGTACTTC.

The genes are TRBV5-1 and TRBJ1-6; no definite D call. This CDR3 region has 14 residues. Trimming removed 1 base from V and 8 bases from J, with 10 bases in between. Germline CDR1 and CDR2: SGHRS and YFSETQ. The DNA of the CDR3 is TGCGCCAGCAGCTTGAGTGGGAATTATTCACCCCTCCACTTT. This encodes CASSLSGNYSPLHF.

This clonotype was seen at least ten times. In DNA form, the CDR3 reads TGTGCCAGCAGCACTGGACTAGAAAACATTCAGTACTTC. It specifies CASSTGLENIQYF. The chain joins TRBV7-9 to TRBJ2-4, with 7 bases identical to TRBD2. Germline values: CDR1 SEHNR, CDR2 FQNEAQ (reference sequence). The CDR3 spans 13 residues. The V gene end was trimmed by 5 bases and the J gene end by 5 bases; junction bases not matched to a gene: 3.

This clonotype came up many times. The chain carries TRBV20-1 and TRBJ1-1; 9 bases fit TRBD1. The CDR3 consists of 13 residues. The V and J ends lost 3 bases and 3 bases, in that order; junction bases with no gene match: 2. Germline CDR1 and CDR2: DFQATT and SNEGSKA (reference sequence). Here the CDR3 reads CSASRDRDTEAFF. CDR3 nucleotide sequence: TGCAGTGCTAGCAGGGACAGGGACACTGAAGCTTTCTTT.

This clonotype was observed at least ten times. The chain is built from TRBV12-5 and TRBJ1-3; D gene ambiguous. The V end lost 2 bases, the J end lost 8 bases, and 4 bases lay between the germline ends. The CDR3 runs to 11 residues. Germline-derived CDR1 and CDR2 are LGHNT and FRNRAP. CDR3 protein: CASGLIYTIYF. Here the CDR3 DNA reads TGTGCTAGTGGTTTGATCTACACCATATATTTT.

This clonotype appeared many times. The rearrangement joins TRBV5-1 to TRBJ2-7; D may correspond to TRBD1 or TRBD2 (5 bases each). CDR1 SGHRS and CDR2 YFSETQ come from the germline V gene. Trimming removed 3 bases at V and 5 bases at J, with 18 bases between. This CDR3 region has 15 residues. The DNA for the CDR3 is TGCGCCAGCAGCTCCCGGGACGGAGGATCGGACGAGCAGTACTTC. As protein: CASSSRDGGSDEQYF.

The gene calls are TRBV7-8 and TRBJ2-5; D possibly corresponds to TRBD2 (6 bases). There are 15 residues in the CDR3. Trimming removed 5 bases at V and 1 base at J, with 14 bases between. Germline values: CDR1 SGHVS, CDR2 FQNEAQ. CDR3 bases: TGTGCCAGCAGCCTCGGCGGGACGACCCAAGAGACCCAGTACTTC. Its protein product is CASSLGGTTQETQYF.

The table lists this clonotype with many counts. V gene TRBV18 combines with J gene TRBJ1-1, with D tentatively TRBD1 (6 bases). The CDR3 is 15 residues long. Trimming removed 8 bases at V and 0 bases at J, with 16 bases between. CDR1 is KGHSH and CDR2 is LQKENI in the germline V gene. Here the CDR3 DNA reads TGTGCCAGCACCCAAGGGGGTACCATGAACACTGAAGCTTTCTTT. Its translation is CASTQGGTMNTEAFF.

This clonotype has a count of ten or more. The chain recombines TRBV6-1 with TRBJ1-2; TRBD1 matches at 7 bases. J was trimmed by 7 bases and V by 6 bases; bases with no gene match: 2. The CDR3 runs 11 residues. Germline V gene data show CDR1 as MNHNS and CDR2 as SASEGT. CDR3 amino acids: CASRQGSGYTF. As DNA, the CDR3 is TGTGCCAGCAGACAGGGGAGTGGCTACACCTTC.

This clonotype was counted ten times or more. The CDR3: CASSESRDARAFF. CDR3 nucleotide sequence: TGCGCCAGCAGTGAGTCTCGGGACGCTCGGGCTTTCTTT. This chain connects TRBV10-1 to TRBJ1-1; D is possibly TRBD1 (5 bases). The germline V gene has CDR1 WNHNN and CDR2 SYGVQD (reference sequence). The CDR3 has 13 amino acids. With 0 bases removed from V and 11 bases from J, the gap between germline ends came to 13 bases.

The CDR3 protein is CASSLQDGDGYYGYTF. In DNA form, the CDR3 reads TGTGCCAGCAGTTTACAGGACGGGGACGGATACTATGGCTACACCTTC. The chain links TRBV27 to TRBJ1-2, with a tentative D call TRBD1 (5 bases). CDR1 MNHEY and CDR2 SMNVEV come from the germline V gene (reference sequence). V lost 2 bases to trimming and J lost 3 bases, with 16 bases between them. The length of the CDR3 is 16 residues.

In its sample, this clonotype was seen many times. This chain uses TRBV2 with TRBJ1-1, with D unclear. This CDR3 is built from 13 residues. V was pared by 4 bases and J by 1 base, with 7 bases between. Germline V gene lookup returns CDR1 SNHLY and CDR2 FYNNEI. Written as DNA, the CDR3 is TGTGCCAGCAGTGCCCCGTGGAACACTGAAGCTTTCTTT. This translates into CASSAPWNTEAFF.

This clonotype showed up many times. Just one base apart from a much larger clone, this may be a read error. The CDR3 coding sequence is TGTGCCAGCAGTGATAGCGGAGCGTACTATGACTACACCTTC. Its translation is CASSDSGAYYDYTF. This chain links TRBV6-1 with TRBJ1-2; D gene ambiguous. Germline CDR1 is MNHNS and CDR2 is SASEGT. This CDR3 is 14 amino acids long.

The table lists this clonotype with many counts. DNA of the CDR3: TGCAGCGGCGGACACCGACTAAAAAACACTGAAGCTTTCTTT. Protein product: CSGGHRLKNTEAFF. The rearrangement links TRBV29-1 to TRBJ1-1; D might be TRBD1 (5 bases). V gave up 7 bases and J gave up 2 bases, with 17 bases separating them. The CDR3 is made up of 14 amino acids. Germline V lookup: CDR1 SQVTM, CDR2 ANQGSEA.

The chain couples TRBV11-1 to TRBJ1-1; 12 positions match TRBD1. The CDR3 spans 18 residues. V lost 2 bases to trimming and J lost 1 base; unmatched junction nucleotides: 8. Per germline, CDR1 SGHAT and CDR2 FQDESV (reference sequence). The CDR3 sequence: CASSLPPGTGGRNTEAFF. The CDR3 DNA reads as TGTGCCAGCAGCTTACCGCCCGGGACAGGGGGCCGGAACACTGAAGCTTTCTTT.

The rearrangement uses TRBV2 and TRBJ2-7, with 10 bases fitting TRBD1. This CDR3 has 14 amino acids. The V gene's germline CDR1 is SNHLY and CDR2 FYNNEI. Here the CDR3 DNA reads TGTGCTAGCGAGGGGACAGGGGCGGTGTACGAGCAGTACTTC. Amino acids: CASEGTGAVYEQYF.

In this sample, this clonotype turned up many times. The CDR3 spells CASSWREGNGYTF. Here the CDR3 DNA reads TGTGCCAGCAGCTGGCGGGAAGGGAACGGCTACACCTTC. V is TRBV5-8 and J is TRBJ1-2; no clear D gene. The V end was cut by 3 bases, the J end by 8 bases, with 14 bases between. Germline V gene data show CDR1 as SGHTS and CDR2 as YDEGEE. The CDR3 has 13 amino acids.

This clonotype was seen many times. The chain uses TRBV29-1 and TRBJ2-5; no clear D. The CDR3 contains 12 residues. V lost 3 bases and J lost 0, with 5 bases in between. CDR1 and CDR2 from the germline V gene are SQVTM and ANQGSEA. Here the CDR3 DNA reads TGCAGCGTTGATCGCAACCAAGAGACCCAGTACTTC. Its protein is CSVDRNQETQYF.